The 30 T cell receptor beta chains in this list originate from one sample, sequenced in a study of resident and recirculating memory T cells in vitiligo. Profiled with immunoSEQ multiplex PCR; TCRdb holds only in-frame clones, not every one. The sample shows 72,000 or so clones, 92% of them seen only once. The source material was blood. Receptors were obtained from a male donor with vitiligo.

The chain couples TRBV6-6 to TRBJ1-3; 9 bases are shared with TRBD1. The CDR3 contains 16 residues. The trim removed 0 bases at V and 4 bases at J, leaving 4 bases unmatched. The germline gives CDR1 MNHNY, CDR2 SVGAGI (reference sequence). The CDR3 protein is CASSYSQQGAGNTIYF. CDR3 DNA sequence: TGTGCCAGCAGTTACTCCCAACAGGGGGCGGGAAACACCATATATTTT.

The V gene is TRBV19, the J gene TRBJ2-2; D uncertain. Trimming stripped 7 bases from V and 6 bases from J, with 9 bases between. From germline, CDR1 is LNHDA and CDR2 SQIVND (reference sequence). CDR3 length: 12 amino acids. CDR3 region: CASTSVAGELFF. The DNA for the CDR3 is TGTGCCAGTACCTCGGTGGCCGGGGAGCTGTTTTTT. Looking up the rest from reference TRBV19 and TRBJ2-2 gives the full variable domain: DGGITQSPKYLFRKEGQNVTLSCEQNLNHDAMYWYRQDPGQGLRLIYYSQIVNDFQKGDIAEGYSVSREKKESFPLTVTSAQKNPTAFYLCASTSVAGELFFGEGSRLTVL.

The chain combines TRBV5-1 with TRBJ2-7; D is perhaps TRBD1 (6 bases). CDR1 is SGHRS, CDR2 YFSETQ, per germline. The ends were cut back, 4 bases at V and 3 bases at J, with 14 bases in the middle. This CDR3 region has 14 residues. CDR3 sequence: CASSGGQLSYEQYF. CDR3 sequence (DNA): TGCGCCAGCAGCGGAGGACAGCTTAGCTACGAGCAGTACTTC.

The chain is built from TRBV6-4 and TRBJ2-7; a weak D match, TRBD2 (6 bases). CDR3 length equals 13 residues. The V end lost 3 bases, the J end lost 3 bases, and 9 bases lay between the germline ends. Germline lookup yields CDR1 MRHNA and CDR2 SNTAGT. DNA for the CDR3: TGTGCCAGCAGTGATCGGAGGGACTACGAGCAGTACTTC. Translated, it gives CASSDRRDYEQYF.

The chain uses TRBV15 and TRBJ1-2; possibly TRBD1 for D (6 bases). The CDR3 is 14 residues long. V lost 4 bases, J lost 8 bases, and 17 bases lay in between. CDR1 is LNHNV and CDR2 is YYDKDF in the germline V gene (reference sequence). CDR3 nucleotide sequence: TGTGCCACCAGCACAGGGGTGGGTGCGTGGGGCTACACCTTC. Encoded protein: CATSTGVGAWGYTF.

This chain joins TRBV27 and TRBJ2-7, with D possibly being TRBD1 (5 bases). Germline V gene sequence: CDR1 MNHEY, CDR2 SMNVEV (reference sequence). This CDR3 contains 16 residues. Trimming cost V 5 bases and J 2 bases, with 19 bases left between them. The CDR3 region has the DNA TGTGCCAGCAGTAAAGGGGATGCGACCTTGGCCTACGAGCAGTACTTC. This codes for CASSKGDATLAYEQYF.

The CDR3 DNA reads as TGCGCCAGCAGCCATAATCCTTCCAAACTATCTAGCGGGAGGGCCAGCTACGAGCAGTACTTC. It translates to CASSHNPSKLSSGRASYEQYF. The V call is TRBV4-1, the J call TRBJ2-7; TRBD2 agrees at 12 bases. Trimming cost V 3 bases and J 3 bases; bases outside gene matches: 21. In germline, CDR1 is MGHRA, CDR2 YSYEKL. The CDR3 is made up of 21 amino acids.

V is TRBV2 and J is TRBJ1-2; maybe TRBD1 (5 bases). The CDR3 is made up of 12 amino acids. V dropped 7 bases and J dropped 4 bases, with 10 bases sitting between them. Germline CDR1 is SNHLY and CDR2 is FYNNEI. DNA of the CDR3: TGTGCCAGCAAAGGGGAAGGCTATGGCTACACCTTC. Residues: CASKGEGYGYTF.

The CDR3 here is CASSPEGGSSPFANTGELFF. For the CDR3, the DNA is TGCGCCAGCAGCCCGGAGGGAGGCTCCTCTCCGTTCGCGAACACCGGGGAGCTGTTTTTT. This chain uses TRBV5-1 with TRBJ2-2; D perhaps matches TRBD2 (6 bases). Germline CDR1 is SGHRS and CDR2 is YFSETQ. The V end lost 4 bases, the J end lost 0 bases, and 25 bases lay between the germline ends. The CDR3 covers 20 residues.

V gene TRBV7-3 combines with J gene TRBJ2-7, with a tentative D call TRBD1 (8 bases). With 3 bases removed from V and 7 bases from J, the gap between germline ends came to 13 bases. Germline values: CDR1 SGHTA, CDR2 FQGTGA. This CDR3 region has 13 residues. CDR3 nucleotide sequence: TGTGCCAGCAGCTTCGGGAGGACAGGGGAGCAGTACTTC. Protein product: CASSFGRTGEQYF.

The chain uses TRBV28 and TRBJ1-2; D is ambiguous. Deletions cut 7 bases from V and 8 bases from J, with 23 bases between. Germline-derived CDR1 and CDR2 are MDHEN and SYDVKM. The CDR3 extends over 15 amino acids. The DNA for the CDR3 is TGTGCCAGCACTCCCCCCCGGGGAAGAACTAAGGGCTACACCTTC. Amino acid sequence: CASTPPRGRTKGYTF.

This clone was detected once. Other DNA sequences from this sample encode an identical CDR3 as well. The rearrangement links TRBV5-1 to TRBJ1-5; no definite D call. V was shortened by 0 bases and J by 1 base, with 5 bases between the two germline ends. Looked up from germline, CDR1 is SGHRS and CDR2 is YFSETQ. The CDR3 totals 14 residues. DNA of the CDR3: TGCGCCAGCAGCTTGGGGGAGAGCAATCAGCCCCAGCATTTT. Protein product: CASSLGESNQPQHF.

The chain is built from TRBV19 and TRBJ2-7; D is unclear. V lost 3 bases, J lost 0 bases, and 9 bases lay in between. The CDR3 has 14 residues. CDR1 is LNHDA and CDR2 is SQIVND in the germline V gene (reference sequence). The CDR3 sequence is CASSITSVSYEQYF. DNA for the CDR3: TGTGCCAGTAGTATTACGAGCGTCTCCTACGAGCAGTACTTC.

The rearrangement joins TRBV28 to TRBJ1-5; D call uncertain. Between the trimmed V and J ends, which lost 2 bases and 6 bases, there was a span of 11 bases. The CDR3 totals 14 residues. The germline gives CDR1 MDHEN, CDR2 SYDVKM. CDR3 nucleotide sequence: TGTGCCAGCAGTTTAATGCCGGTGAGTCAGCCCCAGCATTTT. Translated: CASSLMPVSQPQHF.

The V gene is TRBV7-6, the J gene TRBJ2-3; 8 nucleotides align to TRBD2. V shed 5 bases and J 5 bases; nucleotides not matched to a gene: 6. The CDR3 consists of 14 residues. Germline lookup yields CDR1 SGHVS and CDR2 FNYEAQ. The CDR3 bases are TGTGCCAGCAGCCAGGGGCTAGCGGGAGATACGCAGTATTTT. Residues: CASSQGLAGDTQYF.

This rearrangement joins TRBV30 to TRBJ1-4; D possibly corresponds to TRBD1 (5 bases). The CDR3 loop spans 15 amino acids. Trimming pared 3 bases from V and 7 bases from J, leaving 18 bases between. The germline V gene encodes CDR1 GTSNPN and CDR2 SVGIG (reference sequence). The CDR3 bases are TGTGCCTGGAGCCTGGGGAGGGGCAGAGGTGAAAAACTGTTTTTT. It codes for CAWSLGRGRGEKLFF.

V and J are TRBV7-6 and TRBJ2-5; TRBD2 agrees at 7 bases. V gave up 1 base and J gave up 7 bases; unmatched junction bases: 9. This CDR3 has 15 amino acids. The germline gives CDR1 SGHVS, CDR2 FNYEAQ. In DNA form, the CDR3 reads TGTGCCAGCAGCTTAGGGGCTAGCGGAGCAACGACCCAGTACTTC. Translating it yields CASSLGASGATTQYF.

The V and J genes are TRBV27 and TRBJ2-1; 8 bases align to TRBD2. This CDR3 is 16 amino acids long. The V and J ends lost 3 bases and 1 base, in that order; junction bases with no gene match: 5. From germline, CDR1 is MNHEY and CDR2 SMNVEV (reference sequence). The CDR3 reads CASSFSAGESYNEQFF. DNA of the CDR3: TGTGCCAGCAGTTTTTCAGCGGGGGAGTCCTACAATGAGCAGTTCTTC.

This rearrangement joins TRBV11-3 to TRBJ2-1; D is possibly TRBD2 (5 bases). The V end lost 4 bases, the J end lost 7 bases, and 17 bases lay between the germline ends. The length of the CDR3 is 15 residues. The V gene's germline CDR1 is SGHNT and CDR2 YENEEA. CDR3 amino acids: CASSSDPGSVNEQFF. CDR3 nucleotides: TGTGCCAGCAGCTCTGATCCGGGGTCGGTAAATGAGCAGTTCTTC.

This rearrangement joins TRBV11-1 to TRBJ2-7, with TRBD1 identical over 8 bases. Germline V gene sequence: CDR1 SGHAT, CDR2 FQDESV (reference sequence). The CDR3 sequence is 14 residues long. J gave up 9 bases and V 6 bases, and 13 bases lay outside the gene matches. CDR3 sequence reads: CASRTRTGTSGQYF. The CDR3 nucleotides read TGTGCCAGCAGAACCCGGACAGGGACGTCTGGGCAGTACTTC. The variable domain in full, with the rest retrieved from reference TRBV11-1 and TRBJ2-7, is EAEVAQSPRYKITEKSQAVAFWCDPISGHATLYWYRQILGQGPELLVQFQDESVVDDSQLPKDRFSAERLKGVDSTLKIQPAELGDSAMYLCASRTRTGTSGQYFGPGTRLTVT.

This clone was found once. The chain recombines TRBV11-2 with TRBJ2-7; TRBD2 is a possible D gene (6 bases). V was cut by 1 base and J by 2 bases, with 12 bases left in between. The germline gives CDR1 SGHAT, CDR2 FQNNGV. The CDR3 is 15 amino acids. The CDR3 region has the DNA TGTGCCAGCAGCTTAGCGGAGGGGTTCGCCTACGAGCAGTACTTC. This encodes CASSLAEGFAYEQYF.

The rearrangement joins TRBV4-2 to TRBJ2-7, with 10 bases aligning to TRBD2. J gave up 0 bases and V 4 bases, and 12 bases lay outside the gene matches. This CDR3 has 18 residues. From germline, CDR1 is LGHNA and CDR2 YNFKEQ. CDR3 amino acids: CASSLARRTSGHSYEQYF. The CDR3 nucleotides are TGTGCCAGCAGCCTGGCCCGACGGACTAGCGGACACTCCTACGAGCAGTACTTC.

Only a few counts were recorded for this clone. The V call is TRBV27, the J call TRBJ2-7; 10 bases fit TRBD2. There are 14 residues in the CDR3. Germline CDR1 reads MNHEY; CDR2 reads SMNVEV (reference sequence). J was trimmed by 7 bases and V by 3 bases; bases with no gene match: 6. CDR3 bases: TGTGCCAGCAGTTTGGCTAGCGGGAGCGGGGAGCAGTACTTC. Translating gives CASSLASGSGEQYF.

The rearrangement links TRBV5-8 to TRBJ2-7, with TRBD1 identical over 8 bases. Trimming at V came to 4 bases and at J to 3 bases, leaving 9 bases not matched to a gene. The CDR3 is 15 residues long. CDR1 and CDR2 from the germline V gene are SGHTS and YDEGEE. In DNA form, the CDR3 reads TGTGCCAGCAGCACCCCGACAGGGGATAGCTACGAGCAGTACTTC. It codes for CASSTPTGDSYEQYF. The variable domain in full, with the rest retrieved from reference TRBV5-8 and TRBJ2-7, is EAGVTQSPTHLIKTRGQQATLRCSPISGHTSVYWYQQALGLGLQFLLWYDEGEERNRGNFPPRFSGRQFPNYSSELNVNALELEDSALYLCASSTPTGDSYEQYFGPGTRLTVT.

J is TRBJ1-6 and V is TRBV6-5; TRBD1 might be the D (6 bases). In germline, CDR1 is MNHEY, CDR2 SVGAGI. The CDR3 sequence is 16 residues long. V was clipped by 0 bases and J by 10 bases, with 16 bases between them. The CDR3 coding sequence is TGTGCCAGCAGTTACTCATACTCGACAGGTGGCTCACCCCTCCACTTT. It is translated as CASSYSYSTGGSPLHF.

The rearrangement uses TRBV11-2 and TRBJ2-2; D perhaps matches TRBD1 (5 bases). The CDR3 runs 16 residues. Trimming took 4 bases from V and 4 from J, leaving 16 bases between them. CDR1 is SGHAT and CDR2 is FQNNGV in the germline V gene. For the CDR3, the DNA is TGTGCCAGCAGCTACCGGAATAGGGGTGGCACCGGGGAGCTGTTTTTT. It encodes CASSYRNRGGTGELFF.

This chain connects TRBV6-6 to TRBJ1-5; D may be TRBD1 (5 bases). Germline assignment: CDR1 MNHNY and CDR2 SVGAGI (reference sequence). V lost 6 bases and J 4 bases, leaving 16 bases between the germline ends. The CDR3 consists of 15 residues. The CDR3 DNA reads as TGTGCCAGCAGCCAGACAGTTGGACGAAATCAGCCCCAGCATTTT. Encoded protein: CASSQTVGRNQPQHF.

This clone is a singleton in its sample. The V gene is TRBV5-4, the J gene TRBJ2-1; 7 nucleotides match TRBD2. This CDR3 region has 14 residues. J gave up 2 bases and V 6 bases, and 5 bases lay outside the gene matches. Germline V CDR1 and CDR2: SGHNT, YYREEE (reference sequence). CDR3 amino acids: CASIRAGTYNEQFF. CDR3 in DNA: TGTGCCAGCATCCGAGCGGGGACCTACAATGAGCAGTTCTTC.

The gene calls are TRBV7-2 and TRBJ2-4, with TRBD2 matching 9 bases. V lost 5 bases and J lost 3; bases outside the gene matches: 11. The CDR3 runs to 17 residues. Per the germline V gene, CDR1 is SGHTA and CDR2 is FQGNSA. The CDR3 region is CASSPQALAGDKNIQYF. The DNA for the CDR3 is TGTGCCAGCAGCCCCCAGGCCTTAGCGGGAGACAAAAACATTCAGTACTTC.

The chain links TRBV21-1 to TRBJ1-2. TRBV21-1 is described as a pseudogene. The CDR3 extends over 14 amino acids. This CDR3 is CAGILLMGGYGYTF. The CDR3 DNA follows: TGTGCAGGGATCCTCTTAATGGGAGGGTATGGCTACACCTTC.